This TCR beta chain was sequenced in a study of blood T cell repertoires in COVID-19. Study overall: Sites across the United States, Italy and Spain contributed samples from acute and convalescent COVID-19. Sample material is recorded as cDNA or gDNA derived from T cells, B-cell-depleted T cells, or PBMCs.

The V gene end was trimmed by 0 bases and the J gene end by 8 bases; junction bases not matched to a gene: 4. The CDR3 extends over 15 amino acids. Germline V CDR1 and CDR2: MNHNY, SVGAGI (reference sequence). Sequencing used immunoSEQ multiplex PCR; TCRdb keeps in-frame clones, though not all of them. The repertoire holds 90,000 to 130,000 clones, 88% seen once, with approximately 2.5% in the top ten. Sequenced sample: peripheral blood. V usage is TRBV6-6 and J usage is TRBJ2-1, with TRBD2 identical over 10 bases. This sequence originates from a human donor in a cohort sampled during active COVID-19. The CDR3 sequence is CASSYSASGRYEQFF. The CDR3 DNA is TGTGCCAGCAGTTACTCGGCTAGCGGGAGATATGAGCAGTTCTTC.